The 32 T cell receptor beta chains reported below all come from one sample, sequenced in a study of cytomegalovirus exposure and HLA in healthy donors. The study ran its PCR with 60 Vbeta and 13 Jbeta primers. TCRdb keeps only in-frame clones here, not all; method: immunoSEQ multiplex PCR. The repertoire shows 65,000 to 95,000 clones; the top ten hold around 7.2%. The sample comprised PBMCs. These receptors were taken from a female donor in good health and CMV-seropositive.

The CDR3, as DNA: TGTGCCAGCAGCTCCCACAGGGGGCAGACTGAAGCTTTCTTT. It translates to CASSSHRGQTEAFF. The V gene is TRBV7-2, the J gene TRBJ1-1; the match to TRBD1 covers 9 bases. The CDR3 consists of 14 residues. The V and J ends lost 4 bases and 5 bases, in that order; junction bases with no gene match: 5. Germline CDR1 reads SGHTA; CDR2 reads FQGNSA. The whole variable domain, filled in from reference TRBV7-2 and TRBJ1-1, reads GAGVSQSPSNKVTEKGKDVELRCDPISGHTALYWYRQSLGQGLEFLIYFQGNSAPDKSGLPSDRFSAERTGGSVSTLTIQRTQQEDSAVYLCASSSHRGQTEAFFGQGTRLTVV.

The V gene is TRBV29-1, the J gene TRBJ2-3; 12 nucleotides line up with TRBD2. There are 17 residues in the CDR3. Germline CDR1 SQVTM, CDR2 ANQGSEA. The junction had 9 bases not matched to a gene; V was cut back by 3 bases and J by 2 bases. CDR3 bases: TGCAGCGTTGATTCTGGGCTAGCGGGGGGGAACACAGATACGCAGTATTTT. Its translation is CSVDSGLAGGNTDTQYF.

The CDR3, as DNA: TGTGCCAGCAGTTACTCTGGCGGCACGGAAGAGCAGTACTTC. Protein sequence: CASSYSGGTEEQYF. This rearrangement joins TRBV6-5 to TRBJ2-7; D ambiguous. There are 14 residues in the CDR3. Germline V gives CDR1 MNHEY, CDR2 SVGAGI. Trimming pared 0 bases from V and 7 bases from J, leaving 13 bases between.

The chain carries TRBV9 and TRBJ2-1; D is undetermined. Trimming removed 0 bases from V and 4 bases from J, with 17 bases in between. Germline assignment: CDR1 SGDLS and CDR2 YYNGEE. This CDR3 is 17 amino acids long. The CDR3 region is CASSVGLSGQTYNEQFF. Written as DNA, the CDR3 is TGTGCCAGCAGCGTAGGGCTATCGGGTCAAACGTACAATGAGCAGTTCTTC.

The V gene is TRBV6-5, the J gene TRBJ2-7; D perhaps matches TRBD2 (5 bases). The length of the CDR3 is 13 residues. Germline loops: CDR1 MNHEY, CDR2 SVGAGI. V was clipped by 3 bases and J by 2 bases, with 8 bases between them. CDR3 bases: TGTGCCAGCAGTTATACCGGGACCTACGAGCAGTACTTC. It yields the protein CASSYTGTYEQYF.

The V and J genes are TRBV5-8 and TRBJ2-7; no definite D call. The germline V and J ends were trimmed by 4 bases and 2 bases, with 4 bases remaining between them. Germline CDR1 reads SGHTS; CDR2 reads YDEGEE. CDR3 length: 11 amino acids. The CDR3 DNA reads as TGTGCCAGCAGCCAGACCTACGAGCAGTACTTC. This gives the protein CASSQTYEQYF.

The chain is built from TRBV5-4 and TRBJ1-1; 8 bases align to TRBD1. CDR1 is SGHNT and CDR2 is YYREEE in the germline V gene (reference sequence). The junction had 6 bases not matched to a gene; V was cut back by 4 bases and J by 4 bases. The CDR3 is 14 residues long. The CDR3: CASSRTGRITEAFF. The CDR3 region has the DNA TGTGCCAGCAGCCGGACAGGGAGGATCACTGAAGCTTTCTTT.

This rearrangement joins TRBV18 to TRBJ2-7; D perhaps matches TRBD2 (6 bases). The ends were cut back, 2 bases at V and 6 bases at J, with 17 bases in the middle. Germline V gene data show CDR1 as KGHSH and CDR2 as LQKENI. The length of the CDR3 is 15 residues. CDR3 sequence: CASSPGGGKPGEQYF. CDR3 DNA: TGTGCCAGCTCACCAGGTGGGGGGAAGCCGGGCGAGCAGTACTTC.

CDR3 sequence (DNA): TGTGCCTGGAACGTGGGCAGGGGATATCACGGGGAGCTGTTTTTT. Protein: CAWNVGRGYHGELFF. The V and J genes are TRBV30 and TRBJ2-2; D might be TRBD1 (6 bases). Trimming pared 4 bases from V and 7 bases from J, leaving 19 bases between. This CDR3 region has 15 residues. Germline V lookup: CDR1 GTSNPN, CDR2 SVGIG (reference sequence).

The genes are TRBV7-3 and TRBJ2-2, with D tentatively TRBD1 (6 bases). Deletions cut 1 base from V and 0 bases from J, with 12 bases between. The CDR3 sequence is 17 residues long. Germline CDR1 and CDR2: SGHTA and FQGTGA. The CDR3 sequence: CASSLNGQPTNTGELFF. The CDR3 region has the DNA TGTGCCAGCAGCTTAAACGGACAGCCCACGAACACCGGGGAGCTGTTTTTT.

The V and J genes are TRBV5-4 and TRBJ1-2, with a possible D match to TRBD1 (6 bases). The CDR3 extends over 16 amino acids. V was shortened by 4 bases and J by 8 bases, with 24 bases between the two germline ends. Germline V gives CDR1 SGHNT, CDR2 YYREEE (reference sequence). The CDR3: CASSLGAGDILGGYTF. The CDR3 DNA sequence: TGTGCCAGCAGCCTCGGGGCAGGGGACATCCTGGGAGGCTACACCTTC.

This chain uses TRBV4-1 with TRBJ1-4; possible D gene TRBD1, 6 bases. Between the trimmed V and J ends, which lost 3 bases and 5 bases, there was a span of 16 bases. CDR3 size: 16 residues. The germline CDR1 and CDR2 sequences are MGHRA and YSYEKL. This CDR3 reads CASSQQITGTNEKLFF. The CDR3 DNA sequence: TGCGCCAGCAGCCAGCAAATTACAGGGACAAATGAAAAACTGTTTTTT.

This chain uses TRBV25-1 with TRBJ2-7, with a possible D match to TRBD1 (6 bases). V shed 9 bases and J shed 2 bases, with 14 bases lying between them. The CDR3 totals 13 residues. Germline V lookup: CDR1 MGHDK, CDR2 SYGVNS. Here the CDR3 DNA reads TGTGCCAGTAAGGACCAGGGGACCTACGAGCAGTACTTC. As protein: CASKDQGTYEQYF.

The V call is TRBV28, the J call TRBJ1-2; 7 bases agree with TRBD1. The CDR3 is 15 residues long. J was trimmed by 5 bases and V by 4 bases; bases with no gene match: 10. CDR1 and CDR2 from the germline V gene are MDHEN and SYDVKM. The CDR3 loop is CASSSQDRNKYGYTF. In nucleotides, the CDR3 is TGTGCCAGCAGTTCCCAGGACAGGAATAAGTATGGCTACACCTTC.

The chain recombines TRBV14 with TRBJ1-4; 12 positions agree with TRBD1. The CDR3 loop spans 15 amino acids. V shed 3 bases, J shed 11 bases, and the junction held 7 bases outside the gene matches. Germline values: CDR1 SGHDN, CDR2 FVKESK. The CDR3 spells CASSQWDRGREKLFF. CDR3 in DNA: TGTGCCAGCAGCCAGTGGGACAGGGGGCGCGAGAAACTGTTTTTT. The full variable domain, completed using reference TRBV14 and TRBJ1-4, is EAGVTQFPSHSVIEKGQTVTLRCDPISGHDNLYWYRRVMGKEIKFLLHFVKESKQDESGMPNNRFLAERTGGTYSTLKVQPAELEDSGVYFCASSQWDRGREKLFFGSGTQLSVL.

V and J are TRBV10-2 and TRBJ2-3; D gene uncertain. The CDR3 loop spans 12 amino acids. Germline V lookup: CDR1 WSHSY, CDR2 SAAADI. Trimming removed 4 bases from V and 3 bases from J, with 5 bases in between. The CDR3 spells CASSASTDTQYF. CDR3 coding DNA: TGCGCCAGCAGTGCCTCTACAGATACGCAGTATTTT.

This chain's CDR3 is CASSQDWGGNSPLHF. The CDR3 DNA reads as TGCGCCAGCAGCCAAGATTGGGGGGGGAATTCACCCCTCCACTTT. The chain has TRBV4-3 and TRBJ1-6, with D possibly being TRBD1 (5 bases). From germline, CDR1 is LGHNA and CDR2 YSLEER. This CDR3 is 15 amino acids long. With 0 bases removed from V and 7 bases from J, the gap between germline ends came to 10 bases.

V and J are TRBV4-1 and TRBJ2-2; 8 positions agree with TRBD1. V gave up 6 bases and J gave up 5 bases; unmatched junction bases: 11. This CDR3 comprises 16 residues. Per germline, CDR1 MGHRA and CDR2 YSYEKL. The CDR3 DNA reads TGCGCCAGCAGTCAGGCAGGGGGCGCGGGTACCGGGGAGCTGTTTTTT. It codes for CASSQAGGAGTGELFF.

The chain carries TRBV7-6 and TRBJ2-5, with 11 bases matching TRBD2. There are 15 residues in the CDR3. The germline gives CDR1 SGHVS, CDR2 FNYEAQ. The trim removed 1 base at V and 5 bases at J, leaving 3 bases unmatched. CDR3 DNA: TGTGCCAGCAGCTTAGGGCTAGCGGGAGGTGAGACCCAGTACTTC. Translated: CASSLGLAGGETQYF.

This sequence joins TRBV4-3 and TRBJ2-7; TRBD2 agrees at 10 bases. The CDR3 runs to 16 residues. Germline V lookup: CDR1 LGHNA, CDR2 YSLEER. Germline trimming cut 0 bases from V and 2 bases from J; bases unmatched to any gene: 4. CDR3 coding DNA: TGCGCCAGCAGCCAAGAGCGGAGCGGGGGGGCCTACGAGCAGTACTTC. Its protein product is CASSQERSGGAYEQYF.

V and J are TRBV6-1 and TRBJ2-1, with D possibly matching TRBD2 (7 bases). The CDR3 totals 13 residues. Germline assignment: CDR1 MNHNS and CDR2 SASEGT. The germline V and J ends were trimmed by 7 bases and 7 bases, with 14 bases remaining between them. The CDR3 protein is CASTGGGLNEQFF. The DNA for the CDR3 is TGTGCCAGCACTGGGGGGGGCTTGAATGAGCAGTTCTTC.

V is TRBV7-9 and J is TRBJ2-1, with D tentatively TRBD2 (6 bases). The V and J ends lost 6 bases and 10 bases respectively, with 28 bases between them. The CDR3 length is 17 residues. Germline CDR1 is SEHNR and CDR2 is FQNEAQ (reference sequence). This CDR3 reads CASRRTFWGVSHGEQFF. The CDR3 region has the DNA TGTGCCAGCAGGAGAACATTTTGGGGGGTGTCGCATGGGGAGCAGTTCTTC.

The chain links TRBV4-1 to TRBJ1-5, with 7 bases lining up with TRBD1. With 2 bases clipped from V and 2 bases from J, the junction kept 6 bases outside the gene matches. Germline V gene data show CDR1 as MGHRA and CDR2 as YSYEKL. This CDR3 spans 16 amino acids. The CDR3 DNA follows: TGCGCCAGCAGCCAACACCCCGACAGGGGCAATCAGCCCCAGCATTTT. Its protein is CASSQHPDRGNQPQHF.

V gene TRBV28 combines with J gene TRBJ2-1, with 11 bases lining up with TRBD2. Per germline, CDR1 MDHEN and CDR2 SYDVKM. The CDR3 has 15 amino acids. J lost 4 bases, V lost 3 bases, and 2 bases had no gene match. The CDR3 DNA is TGTGCCAGCAGTTTCTCTAGCGGGAGGTACAATGAGCAGTTCTTC. This gives the protein CASSFSSGRYNEQFF.

The rearrangement uses TRBV5-1 and TRBJ1-2, with 7 nucleotides matching TRBD1. J was trimmed by 3 bases and V by 4 bases; bases with no gene match: 6. The CDR3 is 14 amino acids. CDR1 and CDR2 from the germline V gene are SGHRS and YFSETQ. CDR3 bases: TGCGCCAGCAGCCGACAGGGCTCGGACTATGGCTACACCTTC. The encoded protein is CASSRQGSDYGYTF.

The genes are TRBV5-4 and TRBJ1-1, with 7 bases matching TRBD1. V shed 5 bases, J shed 2 bases, and the junction held 15 bases outside the gene matches. CDR3 length: 17 amino acids. CDR1 and CDR2 (germline): SGHNT, YYREEE (reference sequence). The CDR3: CASRPIDRALLNTEAFF. In DNA form, the CDR3 reads TGTGCCAGCAGACCAATCGACAGGGCCCTGCTTAACACTGAAGCTTTCTTT.

This sequence joins TRBV27 and TRBJ2-7; D possibly corresponds to TRBD1 (5 bases). The V and J ends lost 7 bases and 5 bases respectively, with 21 bases between them. The CDR3 contains 15 residues. The germline V gene encodes CDR1 MNHEY and CDR2 SMNVEV (reference sequence). The CDR3 DNA reads as TGTGCCAGCACTACCCTTGGGCAGGGTCCTCACGAGCAGTACTTC. Its protein product is CASTTLGQGPHEQYF.

As for this clone: This specimen includes other DNA sequences encoding the same CDR3. This sequence joins TRBV4-3 and TRBJ2-7; TRBD1 is a possible D gene (6 bases). The germline V gene has CDR1 LGHNA and CDR2 YSLEER. The CDR3 extends over 13 amino acids. V shed 4 bases and J shed 1 base, with 8 bases lying between them. The CDR3 nucleotides read TGCGCCAGCAGCCGGGGGCTGTCCTACGAGCAGTACTTC. This codes for CASSRGLSYEQYF.

The V gene is TRBV5-1, the J gene TRBJ2-5; 7 bases are shared with TRBD1. The end of the DNA is better explained by TRBJ2-7, so the J call may be wrong. The CDR3 is 13 amino acids. The germline V gene encodes CDR1 SGHRS and CDR2 YFSETQ. CDR3 loop: CASNTGDTYEQYF. CDR3 nucleotides: TGCGCCAGCAACACAGGGGACACCTACGAGCAGTACTTC.

The J gene is TRBJ1-2, the V gene TRBV28; TRBD1 is a possible D gene (5 bases). The CDR3 spans 15 residues. Trimming took 3 bases from V and 6 from J, leaving 17 bases between them. Germline CDR1 reads MDHEN; CDR2 reads SYDVKM. The CDR3 region is CASSLSGAPPDGYTF. The CDR3, as DNA: TGTGCCAGCAGTTTGAGTGGGGCCCCGCCCGATGGCTACACCTTC.

This sequence joins TRBV6-1 and TRBJ1-2; D unclear. This CDR3 is 15 amino acids long. Trimming left V 2 bases short and J 2 bases short, with 12 bases between. Germline V gene sequence: CDR1 MNHNS, CDR2 SASEGT. CDR3 region: CASSEYPGLNYGYTF. In DNA form, the CDR3 reads TGTGCCAGCAGTGAATACCCCGGACTGAACTATGGCTACACCTTC.

The genes are TRBV7-8 and TRBJ2-7; 10 bases line up with TRBD2. From germline, CDR1 is SGHVS and CDR2 FQNEAQ. This CDR3 spans 17 amino acids. V lost 1 base to trimming and J lost 0 bases; unmatched junction nucleotides: 6. CDR3: CASSLVVAGGPSYEQYF. CDR3 nucleotides: TGTGCCAGCAGCTTAGTGGTAGCGGGAGGACCCTCCTACGAGCAGTACTTC.